A selection of T cell receptor beta chains follows, all from one sample in a study of metastatic and nonmetastatic thyroid tumors. TCRdb reprocessed the PCR reads using MiXCR. This table holds fewer than 45,000 clones, approximately 13% found once. The sequenced sample was blood. These TCRs come from a female donor with papillary thyroid cancer or a benign thyroid nodule (not recorded which). Some clones in this sample may be carry-over from other donors' samples. Both conserved end residues are part of each CDR3. The D gene is left open where the match is weak. A row's size may be missing; if present it is once, few, many or a size class.

J	size	V	length	D	CDR3	DNA
TRBJ2-7	-	TRBV27	18	-	CTSSLRGVSGALLNEQYF	TGTACCAGCAGTTTAAGGGGGGTCTCGGGAGCCCTCTTGAACGAGCAGTACTTC
TRBJ1-6	many	TRBV19	14	TRBD1	CASKRQGGNSPLHF	TGTGCCAGCAAAAGACAGGGCGGGAATTCACCCCTCCACTTT
TRBJ1-5	many	TRBV30	13	TRBD1	CAWSGTGVQPQHF	TGTGCCTGGAGTGGGACAGGGGTTCAGCCCCAGCATTTT
TRBJ1-6	many	TRBV4-1	12	-	CASSHPSSPLHF	TGCGCCAGCAGCCACCCAAGTTCACCCCTCCACTTT
TRBJ2-7	few	TRBV6-1	16	TRBD1	CAGGRASGQGLYEQYF	TGTGCCGGCGGAAGGGCCTCGGGACAGGGCCTCTACGAGCAGTACTTC
TRBJ2-2	many	TRBV7-2	16	-	CASSPSPPPNTGELFF	TGTGCCAGCAGCCCCTCCCCCCCCCCGAACACCGGGGAGCTGTTTTTT
TRBJ2-7	many	TRBV12-3/TRBV12-4	13	TRBD1	CASSFRGLYEQYF	TGTGCCAGCAGTTTTAGGGGGCTGTACGAGCAGTACTTC
TRBJ1-1	many	TRBV7-8	12	TRBD1	CASSLGQGKAFF	TGTGCCAGCAGCTTAGGACAGGGGAAAGCTTTCTTT
TRBJ1-6	many	TRBV7-9	18	TRBD1	CASSHLLGTGAYNSPLHF	TGTGCCAGCAGCCACCTTTTGGGGACAGGAGCTTATAATTCACCCCTCCACTTT
TRBJ2-1	-	TRBV20-1	14	-	CSARTIRERYEQFF	TGCAGTGCAAGGACTATCCGGGAGAGGTATGAGCAGTTCTTC
TRBJ2-1	many	TRBV7-9	16	-	CASSLRGTGGYNEQFF	TGTGCCAGCAGCTTACGAGGGACTGGGGGCTACAATGAGCAGTTCTTC
TRBJ1-2	medium-sized	TRBV6-5	13	TRBD1	CASSYDRGYGYTF	TGTGCCAGCAGTTACGACAGGGGCTATGGCTACACCTTC
TRBJ2-1	many	TRBV6-1	16	TRBD2	CASSDQVGLATDEQFF	TGTGCCAGCAGTGACCAGGTGGGACTAGCGACGGATGAGCAGTTCTTC
TRBJ2-5	many	TRBV2	16	TRBD1	CASSGSGTGKGETQYF	TGTGCCAGCAGTGGCAGTGGGACAGGGAAAGGAGAGACCCAGTACTTC